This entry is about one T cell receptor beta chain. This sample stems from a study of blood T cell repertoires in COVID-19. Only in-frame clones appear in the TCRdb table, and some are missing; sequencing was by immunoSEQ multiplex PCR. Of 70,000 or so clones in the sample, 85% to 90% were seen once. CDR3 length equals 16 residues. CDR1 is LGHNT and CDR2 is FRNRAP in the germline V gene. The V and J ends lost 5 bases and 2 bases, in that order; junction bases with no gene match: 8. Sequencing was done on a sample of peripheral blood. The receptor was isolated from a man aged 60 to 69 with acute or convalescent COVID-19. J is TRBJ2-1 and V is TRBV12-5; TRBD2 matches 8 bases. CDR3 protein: CASGGSVGGAYNEQFF. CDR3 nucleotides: TGTGCTAGTGGTGGGAGTGTCGGGGGGGCCTACAATGAGCAGTTCTTC.